This TCR beta chain originates from a study of CXCR3-negative and CXCR3-positive naive CD8 T cells. With regard to this clonotype: Its antigen remains unidentified.

Every CD8+ subset sample held some 300,000 flow-sorted cells, done in triplicate. Study conclusions and caveats: For memory CD8+ cells diversity was much lower, but both naive subsets had comparably high diversity. Both naive subsets, CXCR3-negative and CXCR3-positive, displayed similar TRBV-TRBJ usage, unlike memory cells.

The authors prepared UMI-labeled TRB cDNA libraries by 5' RACE. Reprocessing the 5' RACE reads, TCRdb reports a single entry for every CDR3 protein and omits DNA. In total, the table holds about 38,000 distinct CDR3 sequences. The CDR3 has 13 amino acids. Per the germline V gene, CDR1 is KGHDR and CDR2 is SFDVKD. The V and J genes are TRBV24-1 and TRBJ2-7; TCRdb names TRBD1, which stays unverified in the absence of DNA. The sample consisted of memory CD8+ T cells from blood. The sequence derives from a human donor in good health. Some clones in this sample may be carry-over from other donors' samples. The CDR3 loop is CATARGAGYEQYF.